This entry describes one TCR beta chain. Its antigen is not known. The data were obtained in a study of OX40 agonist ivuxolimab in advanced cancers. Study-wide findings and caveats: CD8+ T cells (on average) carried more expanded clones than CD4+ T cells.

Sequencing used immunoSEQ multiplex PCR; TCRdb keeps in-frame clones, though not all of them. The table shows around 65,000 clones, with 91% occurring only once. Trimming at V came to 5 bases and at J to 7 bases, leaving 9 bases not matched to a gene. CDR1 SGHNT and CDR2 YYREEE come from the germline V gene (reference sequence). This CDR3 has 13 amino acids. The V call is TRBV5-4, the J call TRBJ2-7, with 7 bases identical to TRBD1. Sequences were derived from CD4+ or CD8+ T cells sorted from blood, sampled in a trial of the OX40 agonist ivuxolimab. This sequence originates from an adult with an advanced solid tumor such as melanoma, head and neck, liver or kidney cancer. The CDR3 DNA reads TGTGCCAGCAGTCTGACCAGGGGGTCGGAGCAGTACTTC. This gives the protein CASSLTRGSEQYF.